This T cell receptor (beta chain) was recovered during a study of blood T cell repertoires in COVID-19. In the study overall: Some COVID-19 samples were acute and others convalescent; all came from the United States, Italy and Spain.

Generated by immunoSEQ multiplex PCR, the TCRdb table keeps only in-frame clones and is missing some. The data contain about 160,000 clones, about 80% of them seen just once; the ten biggest clones take up less than 4%. Trimming at V came to 4 bases and at J to 0 bases, leaving 15 bases not matched to a gene. This CDR3 is 19 amino acids long. The table lists this clone with a few counts. The clonotype originates from a woman in her sixties or seventies who had recovered from COVID-19. The chain couples TRBV23-1 to TRBJ2-3; 8 nucleotides agree with TRBD1. TRBV23-1 belongs to the ORF category, with a function that is uncertain. The sequenced material came from PBMCs or T cells enriched from blood (not recorded which). The CDR3 protein is CASSRTTSHDRGSTDTQYF. The CDR3 bases are TGCGCCAGCAGTCGCACAACTAGCCACGACAGGGGTAGCACAGATACGCAGTATTTT.